The T cell receptor (beta chain) described here comes from a study of T cell responses to AZD1222 COVID-19 vaccine. Study conclusions and caveats: The donor cohort was predominantly white British with a female majority, and clonal diversity may have been underestimated.

With 3 bases removed from V and 5 bases from J, the gap between germline ends came to 11 bases. The CDR3 length is 15 residues. Germline CDR1 reads MDHEN; CDR2 reads SYDVKM. Only in-frame clones appear in the TCRdb table, and some are missing; sequencing was by immunoSEQ multiplex PCR. The sample contains under 45,000 clones, 75% to 90% of which appear only once. This clone is large within its sample. Its antigen remains unknown. Pooled together were second doses at about 4 or about 12 weeks. The rearrangement joins TRBV28 to TRBJ1-6; no clear D. This clonotype originated in an adult who received the AZD1222 COVID-19 vaccine. The sequencing used peripheral blood, collected 28 days after the second AZD1222 dose. CDR3 sequence (DNA): TGTGCCAGCAGTTTGGTCAACCACCATAATTCACCCCTCCACTTT. It encodes CASSLVNHHNSPLHF.